The next 9 T cell receptor beta chains were all read from a single sample in a study of cytomegalovirus exposure and HLA in healthy donors. TCRdb's table, derived via immunoSEQ multiplex PCR, lists solely in-frame clones and lacks some. Of a few hundred thousand clones listed, around 90% are singletons. Sequenced input: PBMCs. The receptor source for this set is a woman aged 30 to 39 in good health and CMV-seronegative.

This clone appeared once. The chain is built from TRBV30 and TRBJ2-1; D uncertain. Germline values: CDR1 GTSNPN, CDR2 SVGIG (reference sequence). The CDR3 is 11 residues long. Trimming removed 0 bases at V and 5 bases at J, with 2 bases between. This CDR3 is CAWSVNNEQFF. The DNA of the CDR3 is TGTGCCTGGAGTGTAAACAATGAGCAGTTCTTC. The complete variable domain, with remaining parts taken from reference TRBV30 and TRBJ2-1, reads SQTIHQWPATLVQPVGSPLSLECTVEGTSNPNLYWYRQAAGRGLQLLFYSVGIGQISSEVPQNLSASRPQDRQFILSSKKLLLSDSGFYLCAWSVNNEQFFGPGTRLTVL.

Only a few counts were recorded for this clone. The genes are TRBV5-4 and TRBJ2-1; D gene unclear. The CDR3 extends over 11 amino acids. The germline V gene has CDR1 SGHNT and CDR2 YYREEE (reference sequence). Deletions cut 1 base from V and 10 bases from J, with 6 bases between. CDR3: CASSLLGEQFF. In DNA, the CDR3 is TGTGCCAGCAGCTTGCTGGGGGAGCAGTTCTTC. The full variable domain, with the rest looked up from reference TRBV5-4 and TRBJ2-1, is ETGVTQSPTHLIKTRGQQVTLRCSSQSGHNTVSWYQQALGQGPQFIFQYYREEENGRGNFPPRFSGLQFPNYSSELNVNALELDDSALYLCASSLLGEQFFGPGTRLTVL.

This rearrangement joins TRBV27 to TRBJ2-7, with 7 bases matching TRBD2. This CDR3 contains 15 residues. The germline gives CDR1 MNHEY, CDR2 SMNVEV (reference sequence). V shed 7 bases and J 6 bases; nucleotides not matched to a gene: 15. The CDR3 DNA reads TGTGCCAGCACCCTTGTGGCTACGGGCGGGGGCGAGCAGTACTTC. It codes for CASTLVATGGGEQYF.

The sample holds one count of this clone. V and J are TRBV28 and TRBJ1-2; weak D call: TRBD1 (6 bases). The CDR3 extends over 17 amino acids. V was shortened by 1 base and J by 3 bases, with 18 bases between the two germline ends. The germline V gene has CDR1 MDHEN and CDR2 SYDVKM. The CDR3 is CASSLYPKTGTDYGYTF. The DNA for the CDR3 is TGTGCCAGCAGTTTATACCCCAAGACAGGAACCGACTATGGCTACACCTTC.

This chain links TRBV29-1 with TRBJ2-7, with D possibly being TRBD1 or TRBD2 (5 bases each). Germline V gene data show CDR1 as SQVTM and CDR2 as ANQGSEA. Trimming removed 4 bases from V and 3 bases from J, with 10 bases in between. There are 12 residues in the CDR3. The CDR3 protein is CSVAGPNYEQYF. In nucleotides, the CDR3 is TGCAGCGTTGCGGGACCGAACTACGAGCAGTACTTC.

V usage is TRBV2 and J usage is TRBJ2-7; TRBD2 agrees at 9 bases. This CDR3 contains 16 residues. V dropped 2 bases and J dropped 1; count of bases not matched to a gene: 6. The germline V gene has CDR1 SNHLY and CDR2 FYNNEI. CDR3 region: CASSEQREVISYEQYF. In DNA, the CDR3 is TGTGCCAGCAGTGAACAGCGGGAGGTTATATCCTACGAGCAGTACTTC.

The CDR3: CASSSRDNTDTQYF. DNA of the CDR3: TGCGCCAGCAGCTCCCGGGACAACACAGATACGCAGTATTTT. This sequence joins TRBV5-1 and TRBJ2-3; maybe TRBD1 (6 bases). The germline V gene encodes CDR1 SGHRS and CDR2 YFSETQ. V lost 3 bases, J lost 2 bases, and 10 bases lay in between. The CDR3 contains 14 residues.

Here the CDR3 reads CASSLWGTGKHQPQHF. The CDR3 DNA reads TGTGCCAGCAGTTTATGGGGGACAGGGAAACATCAGCCCCAGCATTTT. The V gene is TRBV28, the J gene TRBJ1-5, with TRBD1 matching over 9 bases. Looked up from germline, CDR1 is MDHEN and CDR2 is SYDVKM. The CDR3 is made up of 16 amino acids. The J segment lost 5 bases and the V segment lost 0 bases, leaving 5 bases of the junction unmatched. Full variable domain (outside the CDR3, taken from reference TRBV28 and TRBJ1-5): DVKVTQSSRYLVKRTGEKVFLECVQDMDHENMFWYRQDPGLGLRLIYFSYDVKMKEKGDIPEGYSVSREKKERFSLILESASTNQTSMYLCASSLWGTGKHQPQHFGDGTRLSIL.

The J gene is TRBJ2-2, the V gene TRBV23-1, with D perhaps TRBD2 (5 bases). TRBV23-1 is an ORF, and what it does is uncertain. The CDR3 runs to 13 residues. V gave up 2 bases and J gave up 8 bases, with 9 bases separating them. The DNA of the CDR3 is TGCGCCAGCAGTCAACCCACGGGAGGGGAGCTGTTTTTT. Translation gives CASSQPTGGELFF.